This entry is about one T cell receptor beta chain. Its specificity is unknown. The sample belongs to a study of OX40 agonist ivuxolimab in advanced cancers. Study as a whole: Ivuxolimab was delivered to patients intravenously every 2 weeks at doses spanning 0.01 to 10 mg/kg.

Findings and limits, study-wide: Circulating CD4+ and CD8+ T cells showed clonal expansion by week 6 at 0.1 to 3.0 mg/kg.

Measured with immunoSEQ multiplex PCR; TCRdb has only the in-frame clones, and not every one. The table shows tens of thousands of clones, with 85% to 90% occurring only once. The V gene's germline CDR1 is LNHDA and CDR2 SQIVND (reference sequence). The V gene end was trimmed by 5 bases and the J gene end by 4 bases; junction bases not matched to a gene: 6. The CDR3 loop spans 15 amino acids. The sequence was obtained from an adult with an advanced solid tumor such as melanoma, head and neck, liver or kidney cancer. The chain is built from TRBV19 and TRBJ1-2, with TRBD1 identical over 11 bases. Material: CD4+ or CD8+ T cells sorted from blood, obtained in a trial of the OX40 agonist ivuxolimab. The CDR3 protein is CASSPDRGQGYGYTF. As DNA, the CDR3 is TGTGCCAGTAGTCCGGACAGGGGGCAGGGCTATGGCTACACCTTC.